The clone carrying this TCR beta chain was seen a handful of times. These data are taken from a study of cytomegalovirus exposure and HLA in healthy donors. V lost 7 bases, J lost 0 bases, and 3 bases lay in between. CDR1 and CDR2 from the germline V gene are MNHNS and SASEGT. CDR3 size: 11 residues. Use of 60 Vbeta and 13 Jbeta primers characterized the PCR. The table came from immunoSEQ multiplex PCR; TCRdb's copy has only in-frame clones and leaves some out. The table lists about 35,000 clones, roughly 80% of them singletons. This clonotype was obtained from a male donor in good health and CMV-seronegative. What was sequenced was PBMCs. The genes are TRBV6-1 and TRBJ1-1; D gene uncertain. CDR3 coding DNA: TGTGCCAGCACGGTGAACACTGAAGCTTTCTTT. The encoded protein is CASTVNTEAFF.